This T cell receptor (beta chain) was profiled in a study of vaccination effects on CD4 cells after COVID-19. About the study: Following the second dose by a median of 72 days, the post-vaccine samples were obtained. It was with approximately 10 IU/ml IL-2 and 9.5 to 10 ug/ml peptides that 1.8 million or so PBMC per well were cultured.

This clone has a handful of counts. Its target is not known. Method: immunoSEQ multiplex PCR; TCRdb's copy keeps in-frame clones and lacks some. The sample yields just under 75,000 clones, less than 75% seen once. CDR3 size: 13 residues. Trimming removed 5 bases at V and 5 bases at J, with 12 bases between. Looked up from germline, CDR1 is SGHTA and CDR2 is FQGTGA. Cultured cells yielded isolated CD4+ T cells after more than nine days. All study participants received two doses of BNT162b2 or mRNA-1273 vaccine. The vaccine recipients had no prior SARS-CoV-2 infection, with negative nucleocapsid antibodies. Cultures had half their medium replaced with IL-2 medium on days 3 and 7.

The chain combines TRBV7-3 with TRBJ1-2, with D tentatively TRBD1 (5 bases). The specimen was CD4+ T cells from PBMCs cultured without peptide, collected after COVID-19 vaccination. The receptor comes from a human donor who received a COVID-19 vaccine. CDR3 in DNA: TGTGCCAGCAGCCGCGACGGGGGGTATGGCTACACCTTC. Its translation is CASSRDGGYGYTF.